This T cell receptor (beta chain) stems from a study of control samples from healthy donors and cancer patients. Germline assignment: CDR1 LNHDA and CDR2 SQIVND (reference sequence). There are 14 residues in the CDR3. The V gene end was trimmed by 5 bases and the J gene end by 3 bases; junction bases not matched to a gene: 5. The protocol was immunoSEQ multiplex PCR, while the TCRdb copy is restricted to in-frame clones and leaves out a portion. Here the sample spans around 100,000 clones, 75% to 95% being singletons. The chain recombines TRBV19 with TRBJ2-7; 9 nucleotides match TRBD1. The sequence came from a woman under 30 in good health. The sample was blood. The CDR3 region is CASSPRQGDYEQYF. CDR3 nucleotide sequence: TGTGCCAGTAGTCCCCGACAGGGGGACTACGAGCAGTACTTC.